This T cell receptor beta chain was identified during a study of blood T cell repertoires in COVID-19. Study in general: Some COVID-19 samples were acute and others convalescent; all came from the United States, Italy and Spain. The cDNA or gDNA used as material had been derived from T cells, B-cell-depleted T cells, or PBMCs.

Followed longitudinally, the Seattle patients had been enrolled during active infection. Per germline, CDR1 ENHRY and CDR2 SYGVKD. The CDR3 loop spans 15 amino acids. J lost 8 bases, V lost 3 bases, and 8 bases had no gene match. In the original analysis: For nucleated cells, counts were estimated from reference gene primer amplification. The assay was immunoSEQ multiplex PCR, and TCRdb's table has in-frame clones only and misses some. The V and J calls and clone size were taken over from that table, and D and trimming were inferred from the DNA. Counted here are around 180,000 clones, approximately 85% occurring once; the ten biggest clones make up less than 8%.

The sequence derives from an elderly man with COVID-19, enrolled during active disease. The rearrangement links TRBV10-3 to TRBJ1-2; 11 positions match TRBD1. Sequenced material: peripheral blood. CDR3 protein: CAISDPRTGGEGYTF. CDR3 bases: TGTGCCATCAGTGATCCCCGGACAGGGGGCGAAGGCTACACCTTC.